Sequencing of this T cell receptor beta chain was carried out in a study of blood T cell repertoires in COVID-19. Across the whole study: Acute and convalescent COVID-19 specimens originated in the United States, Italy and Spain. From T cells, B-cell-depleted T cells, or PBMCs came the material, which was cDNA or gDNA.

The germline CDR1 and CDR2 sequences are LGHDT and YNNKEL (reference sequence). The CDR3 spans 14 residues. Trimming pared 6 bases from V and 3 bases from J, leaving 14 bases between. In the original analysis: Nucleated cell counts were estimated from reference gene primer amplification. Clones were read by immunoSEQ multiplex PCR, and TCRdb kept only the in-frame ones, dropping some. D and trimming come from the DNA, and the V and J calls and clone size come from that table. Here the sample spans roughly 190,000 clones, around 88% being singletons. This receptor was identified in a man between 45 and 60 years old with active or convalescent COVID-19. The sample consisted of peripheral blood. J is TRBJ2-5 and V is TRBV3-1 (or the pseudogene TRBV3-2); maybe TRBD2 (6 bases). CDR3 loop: CASSPAGRKETQYF. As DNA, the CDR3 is TGTGCCAGCAGTCCCGCGGGACGGAAAGAGACCCAGTACTTC.